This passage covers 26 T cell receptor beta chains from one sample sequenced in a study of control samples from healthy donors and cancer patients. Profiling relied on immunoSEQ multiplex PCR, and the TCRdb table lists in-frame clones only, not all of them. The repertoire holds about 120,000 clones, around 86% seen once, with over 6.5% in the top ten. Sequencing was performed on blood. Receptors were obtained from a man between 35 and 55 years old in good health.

Here the CDR3 DNA reads TGTGCCAGCAGCGTAGGGCTATTTTCTGCGGGGGCGGGGGAGACCCAGTACTTC. Translation: CASSVGLFSAGAGETQYF. The chain couples TRBV9 to TRBJ2-5, with a possible D match to TRBD2 (7 bases). Trimming took off 0 bases at V and 5 bases at J, with 23 bases between the two ends. Germline CDR1 and CDR2: SGDLS and YYNGEE. The CDR3 contains 18 residues.

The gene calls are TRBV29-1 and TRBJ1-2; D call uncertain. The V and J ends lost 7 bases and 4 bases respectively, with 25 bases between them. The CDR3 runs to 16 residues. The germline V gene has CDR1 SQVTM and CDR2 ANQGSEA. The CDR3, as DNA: TGCAGCGCAGGAGGTCCGACAACAGTACAAATCTATGGCTACACCTTC. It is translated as CSAGGPTTVQIYGYTF. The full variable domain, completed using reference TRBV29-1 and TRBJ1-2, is SAVISQKPSRDICQRGTSLTIQCQVDSQVTMMFWYRQQPGQSLTLIATANQGSEATYESGFVIDKFPISRPNLTFSTLTVSNMSPEDSSIYLCSAGGPTTVQIYGYTFGSGTRLTVV.

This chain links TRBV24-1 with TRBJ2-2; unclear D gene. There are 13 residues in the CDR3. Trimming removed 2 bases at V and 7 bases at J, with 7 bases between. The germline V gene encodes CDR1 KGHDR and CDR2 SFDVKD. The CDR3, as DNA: TGTGCCACCAGTGATTGGTCCAGCGGGGAGCTGTTTTTT. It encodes CATSDWSSGELFF.

CDR3 loop: CASSYTHTGELFF. Here the CDR3 DNA reads TGTGCCAGCAGTTATACCCACACCGGGGAGCTGTTTTTT. The chain combines TRBV6-5 with TRBJ2-2; no firm D call. Germline CDR1 reads MNHEY; CDR2 reads SVGAGI. The CDR3 is 13 amino acids. V was trimmed by 3 bases and J by 3 bases, leaving 5 bases between them.

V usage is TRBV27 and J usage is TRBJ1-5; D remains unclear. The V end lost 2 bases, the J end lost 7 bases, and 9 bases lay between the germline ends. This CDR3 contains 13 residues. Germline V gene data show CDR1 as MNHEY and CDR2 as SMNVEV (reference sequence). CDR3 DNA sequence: TGTGCCAGCAGTTTAGTTTACGAACAGCCCCAGCATTTT. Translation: CASSLVYEQPQHF.

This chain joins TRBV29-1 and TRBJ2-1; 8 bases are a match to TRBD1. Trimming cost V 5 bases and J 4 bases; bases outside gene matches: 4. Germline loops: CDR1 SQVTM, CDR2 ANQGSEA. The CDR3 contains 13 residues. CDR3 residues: CSVRTGLYNEQFF. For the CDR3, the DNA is TGCAGCGTTCGGACAGGGTTATACAATGAGCAGTTCTTC.

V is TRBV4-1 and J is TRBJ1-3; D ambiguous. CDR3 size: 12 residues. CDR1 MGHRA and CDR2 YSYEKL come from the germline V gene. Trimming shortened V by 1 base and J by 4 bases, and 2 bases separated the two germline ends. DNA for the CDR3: TGCGCCAGCAGCCAAGGGGGAAACACCATATATTTT. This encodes CASSQGGNTIYF.

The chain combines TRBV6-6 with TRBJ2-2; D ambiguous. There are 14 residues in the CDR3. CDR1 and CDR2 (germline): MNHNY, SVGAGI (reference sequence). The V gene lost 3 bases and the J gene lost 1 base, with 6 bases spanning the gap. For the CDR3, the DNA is TGTGCCAGCAGTTATCGGGTGAACACCGGGGAGCTGTTTTTT. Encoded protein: CASSYRVNTGELFF.

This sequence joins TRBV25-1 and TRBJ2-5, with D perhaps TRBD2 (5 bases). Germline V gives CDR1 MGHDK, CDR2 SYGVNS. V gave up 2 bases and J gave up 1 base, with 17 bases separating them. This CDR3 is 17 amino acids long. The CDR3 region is CASSEKREPLLQETQYF. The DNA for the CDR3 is TGTGCCAGCAGTGAAAAGAGGGAACCATTACTCCAAGAGACCCAGTACTTC.

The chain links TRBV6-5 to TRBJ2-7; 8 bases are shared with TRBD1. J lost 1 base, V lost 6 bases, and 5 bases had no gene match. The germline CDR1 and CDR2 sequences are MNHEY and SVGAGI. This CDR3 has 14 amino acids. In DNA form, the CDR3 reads TGTGCCAGCAGGGGGACAGGATCATCCTACGAGCAGTACTTC. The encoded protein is CASRGTGSSYEQYF.

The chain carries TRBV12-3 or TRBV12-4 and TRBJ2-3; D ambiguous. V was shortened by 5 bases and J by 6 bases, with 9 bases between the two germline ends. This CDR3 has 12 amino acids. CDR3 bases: TGTGCCAGCAGTGGGGATCGGGATACGCAGTATTTT. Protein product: CASSGDRDTQYF.

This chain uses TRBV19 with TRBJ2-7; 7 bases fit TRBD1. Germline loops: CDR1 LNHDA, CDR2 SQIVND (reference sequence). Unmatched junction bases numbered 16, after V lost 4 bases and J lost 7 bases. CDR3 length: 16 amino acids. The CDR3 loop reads CASSRTGTVPTGEQYF. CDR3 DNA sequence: TGTGCCAGTAGTAGAACGGGGACAGTCCCTACTGGGGAGCAGTACTTC.

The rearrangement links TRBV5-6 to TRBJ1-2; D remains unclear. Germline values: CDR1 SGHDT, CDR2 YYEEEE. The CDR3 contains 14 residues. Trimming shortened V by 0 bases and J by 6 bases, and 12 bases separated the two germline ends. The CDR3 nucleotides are TGTGCCAGCAGCTTGGTGGCCGAGGTGGATGGCTACACCTTC. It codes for CASSLVAEVDGYTF.

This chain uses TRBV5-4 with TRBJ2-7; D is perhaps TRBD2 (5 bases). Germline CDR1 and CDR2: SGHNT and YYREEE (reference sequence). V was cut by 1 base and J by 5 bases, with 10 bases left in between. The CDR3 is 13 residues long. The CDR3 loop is CASSLSLAHEQYF. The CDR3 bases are TGTGCCAGCAGCTTGTCGCTAGCCCACGAGCAGTACTTC.

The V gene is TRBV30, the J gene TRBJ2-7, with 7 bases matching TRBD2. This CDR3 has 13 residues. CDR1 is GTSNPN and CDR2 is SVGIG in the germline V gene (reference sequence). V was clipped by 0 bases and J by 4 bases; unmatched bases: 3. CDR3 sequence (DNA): TGTGCCTGGAGTGTACGAGCGGGATACGAGCAGTACTTC. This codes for CAWSVRAGYEQYF.

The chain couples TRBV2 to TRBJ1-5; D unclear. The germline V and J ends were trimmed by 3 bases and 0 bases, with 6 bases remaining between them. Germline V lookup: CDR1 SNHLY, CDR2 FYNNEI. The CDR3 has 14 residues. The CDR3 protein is CASSDSYSNQPQHF. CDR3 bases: TGTGCCAGCAGTGACTCCTATAGCAATCAGCCCCAGCATTTT.

This CDR3 is CASSIYRANGYTF. The CDR3, as DNA: TGTGCCAGCAGCATATACAGGGCTAATGGCTACACCTTC. The V and J genes are TRBV7-9 and TRBJ1-2; perhaps TRBD1 as D (6 bases). The CDR3 extends over 13 amino acids. In germline, CDR1 is SEHNR, CDR2 FQNEAQ (reference sequence). Trimming took off 5 bases at V and 6 bases at J, with 13 bases between the two ends.

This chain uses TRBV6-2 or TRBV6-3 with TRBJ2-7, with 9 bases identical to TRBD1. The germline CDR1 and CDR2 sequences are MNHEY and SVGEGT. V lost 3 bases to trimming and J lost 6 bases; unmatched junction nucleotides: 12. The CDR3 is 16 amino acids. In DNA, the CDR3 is TGTGCCAGCAGTTATCGTCCGGGACAGGGACTTGGCGAGCAGTACTTC. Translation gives CASSYRPGQGLGEQYF.

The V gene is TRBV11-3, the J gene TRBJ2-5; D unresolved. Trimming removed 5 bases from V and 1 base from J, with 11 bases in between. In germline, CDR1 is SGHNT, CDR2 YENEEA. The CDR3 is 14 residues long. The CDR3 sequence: CASSTDSIQETQYF. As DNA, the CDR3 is TGTGCCAGCAGCACCGACTCGATCCAAGAGACCCAGTACTTC. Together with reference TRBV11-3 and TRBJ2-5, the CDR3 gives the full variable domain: EAGVVQSPRYKIIEKKQPVAFWCNPISGHNTLYWYLQNLGQGPELLIRYENEEAVDDSQLPKDRFSAERLKGVDSTLKIQPAELGDSAVYLCASSTDSIQETQYFGPGTRLLVL.

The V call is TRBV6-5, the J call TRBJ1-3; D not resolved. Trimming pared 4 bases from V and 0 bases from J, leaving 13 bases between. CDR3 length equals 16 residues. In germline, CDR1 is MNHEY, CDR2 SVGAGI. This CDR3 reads CASSSPGRASGNTIYF. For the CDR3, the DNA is TGTGCCAGCAGTTCCCCCGGACGGGCCTCTGGAAACACCATATATTTT.

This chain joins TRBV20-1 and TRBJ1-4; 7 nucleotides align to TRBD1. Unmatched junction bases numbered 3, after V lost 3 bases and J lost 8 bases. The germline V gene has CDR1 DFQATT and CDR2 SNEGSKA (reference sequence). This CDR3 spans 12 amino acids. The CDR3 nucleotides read TGCAGTGCTAGTACAGGGGAAGAAAAACTGTTTTTT. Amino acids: CSASTGEEKLFF.

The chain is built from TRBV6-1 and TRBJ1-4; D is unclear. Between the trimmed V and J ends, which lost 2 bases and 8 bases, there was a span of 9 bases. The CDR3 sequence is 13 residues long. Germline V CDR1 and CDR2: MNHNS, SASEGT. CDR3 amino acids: CASSEYKDEKLFF. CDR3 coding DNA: TGTGCCAGCAGTGAATACAAGGACGAAAAACTGTTTTTT.

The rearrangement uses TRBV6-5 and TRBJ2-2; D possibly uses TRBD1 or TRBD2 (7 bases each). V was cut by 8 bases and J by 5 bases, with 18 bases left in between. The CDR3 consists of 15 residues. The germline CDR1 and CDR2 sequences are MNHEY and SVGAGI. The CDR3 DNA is TGTGCCAGCCACAGGAGGCAGGGGGGGACCGGGGAGCTGTTTTTT. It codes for CASHRRQGGTGELFF.

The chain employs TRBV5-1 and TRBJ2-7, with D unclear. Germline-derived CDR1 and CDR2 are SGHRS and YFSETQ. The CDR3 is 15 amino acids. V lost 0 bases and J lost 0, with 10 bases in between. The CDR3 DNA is TGCGCCAGCAGCTTGGGGTTAACCACCTCCTACGAGCAGTACTTC. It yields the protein CASSLGLTTSYEQYF. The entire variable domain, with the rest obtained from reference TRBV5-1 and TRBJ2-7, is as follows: KAGVTQTPRYLIKTRGQQVTLSCSPISGHRSVSWYQQTPGQGLQFLFEYFSETQRNKGNFPGRFSGRQFSNSRSEMNVSTLELGDSALYLCASSLGLTTSYEQYFGPGTRLTVT.

CDR3 residues: CASSRYPGRAQDENTIYF. The CDR3 DNA reads as TGCGCCAGCAGCCGTTACCCTGGACGGGCGCAAGACGAAAACACCATATATTTT. The chain recombines TRBV4-1 with TRBJ1-3, with D unclear. The CDR3 is 18 amino acids. Germline-derived CDR1 and CDR2 are MGHRA and YSYEKL. V dropped 4 bases and J dropped 6 bases, with 25 bases sitting between them.

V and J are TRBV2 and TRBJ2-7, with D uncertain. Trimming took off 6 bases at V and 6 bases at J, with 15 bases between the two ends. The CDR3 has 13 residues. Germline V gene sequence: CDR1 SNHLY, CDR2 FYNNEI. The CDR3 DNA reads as TGTGCCAGCAGAGGGCTAGGACGGAGCGAGCAGTACTTC. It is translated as CASRGLGRSEQYF.